The clone carrying this T cell receptor beta chain was found many times. Its antigen is currently unknown. The entry originates in a study of human T cells and chemical hapten exposure. Trimming took 5 bases from V and 1 from J, leaving 6 bases between them. CDR3 length equals 13 residues. Germline V gene sequence: CDR1 SGHDN, CDR2 FVKESK. As originally analysed: Sample TCR counts, which ranged from 23,224 to 690,600, had a median of roughly 100,000. Via MiXCR, TCRdb re-called the RACE reads, giving one row per CDR3 protein. The V and J calls, along with clone size, are taken from TCRdb and not from the paper's own processing. The sample includes 250,000 or so distinct CDR3 sequences, over 7.5% of them seen just once. General observations from the study: PT1 expanded TCR counts and patch test score were linked, and their correlation was positive. Versus controls, expanded TCRs had significantly more large CDR3 similarity clusters.

Specified time point: pre-sensitization, week 0. Treatment defined: therapeutic diphenylcyclopropenone sensitization with weekly scalp DPC. Those who donated were patients with alopecia, 18 to 70 years of age, and suitable for DPC. Specimen: whole blood, collected in connection with sensitization to the hapten diphenylcyclopropenone (DPC). The receptor comes from a man in his late teens or twenties with alopecia areata. Some clones in this sample may be carry-over from other donors' samples. J is TRBJ2-1 and V is TRBV14; D remains ambiguous. The CDR3 nucleotides read TGTGCCAGCAGCTACGGGTCCTACAATGAGCAGTTCTTC. Its protein is CASSYGSYNEQFF.